The 11 T cell receptor beta chains below all came from one sample that was sequenced in a study of T cell responses to AZD1222 COVID-19 vaccine. TCRdb's table, derived via immunoSEQ multiplex PCR, lists solely in-frame clones and lacks some. Here the sample spans about 130,000 clones, around nine tenths being singletons. The sample here was peripheral blood, taken on day 0 of AZD1222 vaccination. All receptors come from an adult in good health.

The J gene is TRBJ1-1, the V gene TRBV4-1; a possible D gene is TRBD1 (6 bases). Germline V gives CDR1 MGHRA, CDR2 YSYEKL. Trimming removed 1 base from V and 3 bases from J, with 9 bases in between. The CDR3 runs to 14 residues. The CDR3 region is CASSQVTGYTEAFF. For the CDR3, the DNA is TGCGCCAGCAGCCAAGTCACAGGGTACACTGAAGCTTTCTTT.

To note about this clone: An end of the junction differs from the germline gene, which may be a read error. The rearrangement uses TRBV7-7 and TRBJ2-5; TRBD2 matches 14 bases. The CDR3 covers 16 residues. From germline, CDR1 is SSHAT and CDR2 FNYEAQ (reference sequence). CDR3 loop: CASSSGTSGGQETQYF. The CDR3 nucleotides read TGTGCTAGCAGCTCGGGGACTAGCGGGGGACAAGAGACCCAGTACTTC.

Written as DNA, the CDR3 is TGTGCCAGCAGTTACTCGGACACCTACGAGCAGTACTTC. This codes for CASSYSDTYEQYF. The chain employs TRBV6-2 or TRBV6-3 and TRBJ2-7; a possible D gene is TRBD1 (5 bases). The CDR3 runs 13 residues. V lost 0 bases, J lost 2 bases, and 5 bases lay in between. CDR1 MNHEY and CDR2 SVGEGT come from the germline V gene.

The rearrangement links TRBV7-9 to TRBJ1-1; D is undetermined. This CDR3 is built from 12 residues. V was cut by 3 bases and J by 8 bases, with 10 bases left in between. Germline V gene data show CDR1 as SEHNR and CDR2 as FQNEAQ (reference sequence). The CDR3 sequence: CASSFVLSEAFF. The CDR3 bases are TGTGCCAGCAGCTTCGTCCTCTCAGAAGCTTTCTTT.

The table lists this clone with a count of one. The chain is built from TRBV5-1 and TRBJ2-7; 9 bases match TRBD1. Germline V gives CDR1 SGHRS, CDR2 YFSETQ. The CDR3 runs 15 residues. With V trimmed by 0 bases and J by 4 bases, 5 bases remained unmatched. CDR3 nucleotide sequence: TGCGCCAGCAGCTTGGCGGGGACAGGGCTTTACGAGCAGTACTTC. Translation gives CASSLAGTGLYEQYF.

The gene calls are TRBV7-9 and TRBJ2-2; 7 nucleotides agree with TRBD2. CDR3 length: 15 residues. The J segment lost 4 bases and the V segment lost 2 bases, leaving 4 bases of the junction unmatched. Germline lookup yields CDR1 SEHNR and CDR2 FQNEAQ (reference sequence). CDR3 amino acids: CASSLTGGRTGELFF. For the CDR3, the DNA is TGTGCCAGCAGCTTAACGGGAGGCCGCACCGGGGAGCTGTTTTTT.

V usage is TRBV7-9 and J usage is TRBJ2-3; the D call may be TRBD1 or TRBD2 (5 bases each). The CDR3 length is 17 residues. Trimming pared 5 bases from V and 0 bases from J, leaving 18 bases between. Looked up from germline, CDR1 is SEHNR and CDR2 is FQNEAQ (reference sequence). The CDR3 DNA is TGTGCCAGCAGCCCGTTGGGGCGGCGGGCGAGCACAGATACGCAGTATTTT. Translation gives CASSPLGRRASTDTQYF.

The chain has TRBV5-1 and TRBJ1-4; D unresolved. Deletions cut 2 bases from V and 0 bases from J, with 8 bases between. The CDR3 loop spans 15 amino acids. Germline V gives CDR1 SGHRS, CDR2 YFSETQ. The chain's CDR3 is CASSLADATNEKLFF. Written as DNA, the CDR3 is TGCGCCAGCAGCTTAGCAGACGCAACTAATGAAAAACTGTTTTTT.

Here the CDR3 reads CASSHFPGATYEQYF. DNA for the CDR3: TGTGCCAGTAGTCATTTTCCGGGAGCCACCTACGAGCAGTACTTC. The chain employs TRBV19 and TRBJ2-7; D perhaps matches TRBD2 (6 bases). This CDR3 is built from 15 residues. CDR1 and CDR2 from the germline V gene are LNHDA and SQIVND (reference sequence). V lost 5 bases and J 2 bases, leaving 16 bases between the germline ends.

The rearrangement links TRBV2 to TRBJ1-5; D gene ambiguous. The CDR3 is 12 residues long. The germline V gene encodes CDR1 SNHLY and CDR2 FYNNEI. Trimming removed 7 bases at V and 6 bases at J, with 10 bases between. CDR3 region: CASKFWGQPQHF. CDR3 nucleotide sequence: TGTGCCAGCAAATTTTGGGGTCAGCCCCAGCATTTT. Variable domain in full (rest from reference TRBV2 and TRBJ1-5): EPEVTQTPSHQVTQMGQEVILRCVPISNHLYFYWYRQILGQKVEFLVSFYNNEISEKSEIFDDQFSVERPDGSNFTLKIRSTKLEDSAMYFCASKFWGQPQHFGDGTRLSIL.

The V and J genes are TRBV6-2 or TRBV6-3 and TRBJ2-7; TRBD1 agrees at 10 bases. With 5 bases clipped from V and 3 bases from J, the junction kept 4 bases outside the gene matches. CDR1 is MNHEY, CDR2 SVGEGT, per germline. The CDR3 is 14 amino acids. The CDR3 nucleotides are TGTGCCAGCAGTACGGGACAGGGGCTCTACGAGCAGTACTTC. Encoded protein: CASSTGQGLYEQYF.